The 2 T cell receptor beta chains given below trace back to one sample, sequenced in a study of cytomegalovirus exposure and HLA in healthy donors. Vbeta (60) and Jbeta (13) primers were used in the PCR. Sequenced by immunoSEQ multiplex PCR; TCRdb stores in-frame clones only, minus some. The sample includes 110,000 to 150,000 clones, 75% to 80% of them seen just once. Source material: PBMCs. The receptor set was obtained from a male donor in good health and CMV-seronegative.

The chain uses TRBV19 and TRBJ1-5, with D perhaps TRBD1 (6 bases). From germline, CDR1 is LNHDA and CDR2 SQIVND (reference sequence). V lost 9 bases, J lost 7 bases, and 19 bases lay in between. The CDR3 contains 14 residues. The CDR3 loop is CASSGVGAGQPQHF. The CDR3 nucleotides read TGTGCCAGCTCCGGGGTGGGGGCCGGACAGCCCCAGCATTTT.

The CDR3 loop is CASSWGPGGLVKNIQYF. In DNA, the CDR3 is TGCGCCAGCAGCTGGGGGCCCGGCGGTTTGGTCAAAAACATTCAGTACTTC. The rearrangement uses TRBV5-1 and TRBJ2-4; D is possibly TRBD1 (6 bases). The CDR3 totals 17 residues. V was cut by 3 bases and J by 3 bases, with 19 bases left in between. The germline V gene has CDR1 SGHRS and CDR2 YFSETQ.